A selection of T cell receptor beta chains follows, all from one sample in a study of T cell responses to AZD1222 COVID-19 vaccine. Libraries were prepared by immunoSEQ multiplex PCR; TCRdb keeps only in-frame clonotypes and omits some of them. Found here are approximately 200,000 clones, around 90% of them singletons; the top ten hold about 8%. Sequenced here: peripheral blood, sampled on day 0 of AZD1222 vaccination. The receptors were gathered from an adult in good health. The CDR3 runs from the conserved cysteine through the conserved F or W. Each record gives: clone size, V gene, J gene, D gene, CDR3 protein, CDR3 DNA. The D gene is left open where the match is weak. Some rows have no size entry. The others give once, few or many, or a class for an expanded clone.

once,TRBV5-1,TRBJ2-1,NA,CASSLADNYNEQFF,TGCGCCAGCAGCTTGGCGGACAACTACAATGAGCAGTTCTTC
NA,TRBV2,TRBJ1-2,NA,CATIQGIHGYTF,TGTGCCACTATACAGGGTATTCATGGCTACACCTTC
NA,TRBV6-5,TRBJ1-6,NA,CASRSGGGNSPLHF,TGTGCCAGCAGGTCGGGGGGCGGGAATTCACCCCTCCACTTT
NA,TRBV9,TRBJ1-1,NA,CASSVSGVNTEAFF,TGTGCCAGCAGCGTATCAGGAGTGAACACTGAAGCTTTCTTT
NA,TRBV6-6,TRBJ2-3,TRBD1,CASSYLQGADTQYF,TGTGCCAGCAGTTATCTCCAGGGGGCAGATACGCAGTATTTT
NA,TRBV27,TRBJ2-5,TRBD2,CASSLGGEETQYF,TGTGCCAGCAGTTTGGGGGGGGAGGAGACCCAGTACTTC
once,TRBV6-2/TRBV6-3,TRBJ1-1,NA,CASSDSPEGGTEAFF,TGTGCCAGCAGTGACTCCCCCGAGGGGGGCACTGAAGCTTTCTTT
NA,TRBV19,TRBJ1-5,NA,CASSIDGGGRVRQPQHF,TGTGCCAGTAGTATAGATGGGGGGGGCAGAGTCAGGCAGCCCCAGCATTTT
NA,TRBV19,TRBJ1-1,NA,CASSIDRGNTEAFF,TGTGCCAGTAGTATAGACCGGGGGAACACTGAAGCTTTCTTT
NA,TRBV27,TRBJ2-3,NA,CASTNGAGRYSDTQYF,TGTGCCAGCACCAACGGGGCGGGGAGATACTCAGATACGCAGTATTTT
NA,TRBV7-3,TRBJ1-1,NA,CASSPPNKNTEAFF,TGTGCCAGCAGCCCGCCGAACAAGAACACTGAAGCTTTCTTT
NA,TRBV3-1/TRBV3-2,TRBJ1-6,NA,CASSQEGGSSYNSPLHF,TGTGCCAGCAGCCAAGAGGGGGGAAGCTCCTATAATTCACCCCTCCACTTT
NA,TRBV5-1,TRBJ2-5,TRBD2,CASSPGTSGVAETQYF,TGCGCCAGCAGCCCGGGGACTAGCGGGGTCGCGGAGACCCAGTACTTC
NA,TRBV5-4,TRBJ2-1,TRBD1,CASSADRGNNEQFF,TGTGCCAGCAGCGCGGACAGGGGAAACAATGAGCAGTTCTTC
NA,TRBV5-1,TRBJ2-1,NA,CASSLVGGGLNEQFF,TGCGCCAGCAGCTTGGTCGGGGGAGGCCTGAATGAGCAGTTCTTC
NA,TRBV7-3,TRBJ1-1,TRBD1,CASSGRTGRGMNTEAFF,TGTGCCAGCAGCGGACGGACAGGACGAGGAATGAACACTGAAGCTTTCTTT
NA,TRBV30,TRBJ1-3,NA,CAWSVLGGNTIYF,TGTGCCTGGAGTGTACTCGGGGGAAACACCATATATTTT
NA,TRBV5-1,TRBJ1-1,NA,CASSLGAVNTEAFF,TGCGCCAGCAGCTTGGGGGCCGTGAACACTGAAGCTTTCTTT
once,TRBV27,TRBJ2-7,NA,CASSSPLRSYEQYF,TGTGCCAGCAGTTCCCCGCTCCGCTCCTACGAGCAGTACTTC
NA,TRBV9,TRBJ1-1,NA,CASSAPGQNTEAFF,TGTGCCAGCAGCGCCCCGGGACAGAACACTGAAGCTTTCTTT
NA,TRBV28,TRBJ1-1,NA,CASSPGQMNTEAFF,TGTGCCAGCAGCCCGGGACAAATGAACACTGAAGCTTTCTTT
NA,TRBV24-1,TRBJ1-5,NA,CATSDHRASQHF,TGTGCCACCAGTGACCACAGGGCTTCCCAGCATTTT
NA,TRBV28,TRBJ1-2,NA,CASSLNGRVNGGYTF,TGTGCCAGCAGTTTAAATGGGAGGGTGAATGGGGGCTACACCTTC
NA,TRBV13,TRBJ1-2,NA,CASSLGGARVNGYTF,TGTGCCAGCAGCTTAGGTGGGGCGCGGGTAAATGGCTACACCTTC
NA,TRBV12-3/TRBV12-4,TRBJ1-2,NA,CASSPDRYGYTF,TGTGCCAGCAGTCCCGACAGATATGGCTACACCTTC
NA,TRBV6-5,TRBJ1-1,NA,CASSYSGAYAEAFF,TGTGCCAGCAGTTACTCGGGAGCTTATGCTGAAGCTTTCTTT
NA,TRBV29-1,TRBJ2-5,TRBD2,CSSRLAGFQETQYF,TGCAGCAGCCGACTAGCGGGGTTCCAAGAGACCCAGTACTTC
NA,TRBV10-3,TRBJ2-7,TRBD1,CAISGRGQEQYF,TGTGCCATCAGTGGCAGGGGGCAAGAGCAGTACTTC
NA,TRBV2,TRBJ2-3,TRBD2,CASKWGLAVPDTQYF,TGTGCCAGCAAATGGGGACTAGCGGTCCCGGATACGCAGTATTTT
NA,TRBV28,TRBJ2-2,NA,CASSFPRNTGELFF,TGTGCCAGCAGTTTCCCCAGAAACACCGGGGAGCTGTTTTTT
NA,TRBV3-1/TRBV3-2,TRBJ2-7,TRBD2,CASSLSGGNYEQYF,TGTGCCAGCAGCCTTAGCGGGGGAAACTACGAGCAGTACTTC
few,TRBV29-1,TRBJ1-2,NA,CSVLSGYGYTF,TGCAGCGTTTTATCCGGTTATGGCTACACCTTC
NA,TRBV11-2,TRBJ1-3,NA,CASSPPGDTIYF,TGTGCCAGCAGCCCCCCTGGGGACACCATATATTTT
few,TRBV5-6,TRBJ2-5,NA,CASSLVRRQETQYF,TGTGCCAGCAGCTTGGTCCGCCGCCAAGAGACCCAGTACTTC
NA,TRBV10-1,TRBJ2-2,NA,CASSTSGELFF,TGCGCCAGCAGTACATCCGGGGAGCTGTTTTTT